A selection of T cell receptor beta chains follows, all from one sample in a study of OX40 agonist ivuxolimab in advanced cancers. Method: immunoSEQ multiplex PCR; TCRdb's copy keeps in-frame clones and lacks some. The sample holds about 120,000 clones, 80% to 90% seen once. Sample: CD4+ or CD8+ T cells sorted from blood, taken in a trial of the OX40 agonist ivuxolimab. The receptors originated from an adult with an advanced solid tumor such as melanoma, head and neck, liver or kidney cancer. The CDR3 runs from the conserved cysteine through the conserved F or W. D genes are given only for firm matches. Size is omitted from some rows. Given values are once, few, many or a class for expanded clones.

cdr3_nt cdr3_aa j_call clone_size v_call d_call
TGTGCCAGCAGCTTTGAGGCTGGAAACACCATATATTTT CASSFEAGNTIYF TRBJ1-3 few TRBV7-2 .
TGTGCCTGGAAGGGACACTATAATTCACCCCTCCACTTT CAWKGHYNSPLHF TRBJ1-6 . TRBV30 .
TGTGCCAGCTCACCAGCGACAGAGAGTAATGAAAAACTGTTTTTT CASSPATESNEKLFF TRBJ1-4 . TRBV18 .
TGTGCCAGCAGTTTACAAGGTAGGCTGCGAGCTTTCTTT CASSLQGRLRAFF TRBJ1-1 . TRBV28 .
TGTGCCAGCAGCCAAGAGACAGGATCGGATGGCTACACCTTC CASSQETGSDGYTF TRBJ1-2 . TRBV7-9 .
TGTGCCTGGAGTCTGGGACAGGGTCGGACTGAAGCTTTCTTT CAWSLGQGRTEAFF TRBJ1-1 . TRBV30 TRBD1
TGTGCCAGCAGGGGGACAGGGTATAATTCACCCCTCCACTTT CASRGTGYNSPLHF TRBJ1-6 . TRBV27 TRBD1
TGTGCCAGGCAGAGGGGCGCTAACACTGAAGCTTTCTTT CARQRGANTEAFF TRBJ1-1 . TRBV6-1 .
TGCAGCGGCTCAGGACTCCCGGGTGGCTACACCTTC CSGSGLPGGYTF TRBJ1-2 . TRBV29-1 .
TGTGCCTGGAGTGGGGCCAACGAGCAGTACTTC CAWSGANEQYF TRBJ2-7 . TRBV30 .
TGTGCCAGCAGCAAAGCCAACAGGGTGGCAGATACGCAGTATTTT CASSKANRVADTQYF TRBJ2-3 few TRBV7-3 .
TGTGCCTGGAGAACCACAGAACCACAGGGGGCTGGCAATCAGCCCCAGCATTTT CAWRTTEPQGAGNQPQHF TRBJ1-5 . TRBV30 TRBD1
TGTGCCAGCAGCTTGGGACAGGGGCATTCACCCCTCCACTTT CASSLGQGHSPLHF TRBJ1-6 . TRBV7-9 TRBD1
TGTGCCAGCAGCTTAGTGATGGCTGAGTCACCCCTCCACTTT CASSLVMAESPLHF TRBJ1-6 once TRBV7-8 .
TGTGCCAGCAGTTCACCGGGTGGGGCAACTAATGAAAAACTGTTTTTT CASSSPGGATNEKLFF TRBJ1-4 . TRBV28 .
TGTGCCGGGAGACCAGCGGGGGGCTACAATGAGCAGTTCTTC CAGRPAGGYNEQFF TRBJ2-1 . TRBV30 TRBD2
TGTGCCAGCTCCCCCCCTCACCATGTAGGACAGGGGGATGGCTACACCTTC CASSPPHHVGQGDGYTF TRBJ1-2 . TRBV18 TRBD1
TGTGCCACCAGCAGAGATGGCAGTGCCGGGGAGCTGTTTTTT CATSRDGSAGELFF TRBJ2-2 . TRBV15 .
TGCGCCAGCAGCTTAGCTCAGAAAAAGATCGCGACCTACGAGCAGTACTTC CASSLAQKKIATYEQYF TRBJ2-7 . TRBV5-1 .
TGTGCCAGCAGGACAGGGGGGGACGAGCAGTACTTC CASRTGGDEQYF TRBJ2-7 . TRBV6-6 TRBD1
TGTGCCAGCAGTCGGGGGGGAGAGACCCAGTACTTC CASSRGGETQYF TRBJ2-5 . TRBV28 TRBD2
TGTGCCAGCTCGCCAGGGGACTCTGGAAACACCATATATTTT CASSPGDSGNTIYF TRBJ1-3 . TRBV18 .
TGTGCCAGCAGTGTGACTAGCGCGACTTTCTACGAGCAGTACTTC CASSVTSATFYEQYF TRBJ2-7 . TRBV2 TRBD2
TGTGCCAGCATGTCGGCCCAACCCCCAGAGACCCAGTACTTC CASMSAQPPETQYF TRBJ2-5 . TRBV6-6 .
TGTGCCAGCAGCTTGGGTCGAGATCAGCCCCAGCATTTT CASSLGRDQPQHF TRBJ1-5 . TRBV5-6 .
TGTGCTAGTCCTTCCGGGGGAACAGATACGCAGTATTTT CASPSGGTDTQYF TRBJ2-3 . TRBV12-5 .
TGTGCCAGCAGCCCACAGTTACTTCTAGCGGGGGGGAAGACCCAGTACTTC CASSPQLLLAGGKTQYF TRBJ2-5 . TRBV5-4 TRBD2
TGTGCCAGCAGATGGGACGTTCGAGGTAATTATGGCTACACCTTC CASRWDVRGNYGYTF TRBJ1-2 . TRBV7-2 .
TGTGCCAGCAGTGAGAGTAGTTCAGATACGCAGTATTTT CASSESSSDTQYF TRBJ2-3 . TRBV6-4 .
TGTGCCAGCAGCACAGGGGTCCTAAACACCATATATTTT CASSTGVLNTIYF TRBJ1-3 . TRBV5-6 TRBD1
TGTGCCAGCAGGAAAGAGCGGGGGGGGGTAAATGAGCAGTTCTTC CASRKERGGVNEQFF TRBJ2-1 . TRBV27 TRBD2
TGTGCCACCAGCAATACAGCCCTCGGCGAGCAGTACTTC CATSNTALGEQYF TRBJ2-7 . TRBV15 .
TGTGCCAGCTCTAAATCCGGGACAGGACCCTATGGCTACACCTTC CASSKSGTGPYGYTF TRBJ1-2 . TRBV2 TRBD1
TGTGCCAGCAGCTTGGCAGGCGGCAGCTCCTACGAGCAGTACTTC CASSLAGGSSYEQYF TRBJ2-7 . TRBV5-4 .
TGTGCCAGCACGTCTCAACCCCTCTCTGGAAACACCATATATTTT CASTSQPLSGNTIYF TRBJ1-3 . TRBV28 .
TGTGCCAGCAGCCAACGCTCGGCAGGCCCAGATACGCAGTATTTT CASSQRSAGPDTQYF TRBJ2-3 few TRBV4-2 .
TGTGCCAGCAGTTTGGAGGGCGGGTGGACTGAAGCTTTCTTT CASSLEGGWTEAFF TRBJ1-1 . TRBV27 .
TGTGCCAGCAGCTTAGACAGCACGCACTCCCCCGCTTTCTTT CASSLDSTHSPAFF TRBJ1-1 . TRBV7-9 .
TGTGCCAGCAGTTCAGGGGACTATGGCTACACCTTC CASSSGDYGYTF TRBJ1-2 . TRBV28 .
TGTGCCAGCAGTTCACACATGGGGAGCACTGAAGCTTTCTTT CASSSHMGSTEAFF TRBJ1-1 . TRBV6-4 .
TGTGCCAGCGGTGCCTACAATCAGCCCCAGCATTTT CASGAYNQPQHF TRBJ1-5 once TRBV2 .
TGTGCCACCCAGTCATTAGGTGTGAGCGCCAAAAACATTCAGTACTTC CATQSLGVSAKNIQYF TRBJ2-4 . TRBV28 .
TGTGCCAGCAGTGAAGGGGGGTTCACAGATACGCAGTATTTT CASSEGGFTDTQYF TRBJ2-3 . TRBV2 .
TGTGCCAGCTCACCTAACGGACAGACCGGCTACACCTTC CASSPNGQTGYTF TRBJ1-2 once TRBV18 .
TGTGCCAGCAGTTTGGATACGGCAGGGTTCGGCGAGCAGTACTTC CASSLDTAGFGEQYF TRBJ2-7 . TRBV28 .
TGTGCCACACAGGGGTTGGGTGAAAAACTGTTTTTT CATQGLGEKLFF TRBJ1-4 once TRBV2 TRBD1
TGTGCCAGCAGGGAGGAGGGAGAAGGCTACACCTTC CASREEGEGYTF TRBJ1-2 once TRBV6-6 .